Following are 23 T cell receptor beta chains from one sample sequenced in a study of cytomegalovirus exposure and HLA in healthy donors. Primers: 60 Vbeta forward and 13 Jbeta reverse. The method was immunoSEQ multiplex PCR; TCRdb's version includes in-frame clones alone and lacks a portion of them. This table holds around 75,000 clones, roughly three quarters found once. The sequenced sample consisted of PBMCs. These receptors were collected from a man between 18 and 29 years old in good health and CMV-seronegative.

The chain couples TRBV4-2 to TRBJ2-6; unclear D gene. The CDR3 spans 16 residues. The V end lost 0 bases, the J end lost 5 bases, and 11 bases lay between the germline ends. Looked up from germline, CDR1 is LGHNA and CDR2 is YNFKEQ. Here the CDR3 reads CASSQEVWAWANVLTF. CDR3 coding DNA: TGTGCCAGCAGCCAAGAAGTTTGGGCGTGGGCCAACGTCCTGACTTTC.

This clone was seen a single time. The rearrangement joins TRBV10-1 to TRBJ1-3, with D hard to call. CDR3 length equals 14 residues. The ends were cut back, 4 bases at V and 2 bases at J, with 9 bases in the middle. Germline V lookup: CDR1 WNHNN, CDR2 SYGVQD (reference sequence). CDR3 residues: CASSAAATGNTIYF. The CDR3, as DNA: TGCGCCAGCAGTGCGGCGGCCACTGGAAACACCATATATTTT.

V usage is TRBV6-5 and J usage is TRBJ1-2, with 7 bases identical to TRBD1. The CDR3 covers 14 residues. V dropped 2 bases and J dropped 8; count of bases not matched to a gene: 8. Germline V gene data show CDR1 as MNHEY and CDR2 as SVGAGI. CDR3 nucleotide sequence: TGTGCCAGCAGTTACGCTGACAGGGACGCCGGCTACACCTTC. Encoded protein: CASSYADRDAGYTF.

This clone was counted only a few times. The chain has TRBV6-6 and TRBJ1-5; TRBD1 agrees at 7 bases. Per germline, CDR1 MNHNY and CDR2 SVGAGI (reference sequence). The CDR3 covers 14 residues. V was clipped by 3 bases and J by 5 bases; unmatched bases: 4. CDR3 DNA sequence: TGTGCCAGCAGTTATGGGACAGAGCATCAGCCCCAGCATTTT. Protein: CASSYGTEHQPQHF.

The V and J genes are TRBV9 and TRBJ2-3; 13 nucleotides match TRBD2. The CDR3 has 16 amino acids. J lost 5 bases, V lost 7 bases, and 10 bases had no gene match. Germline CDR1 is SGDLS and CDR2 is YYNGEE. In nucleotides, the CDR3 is TGTGCCAGCTCGGGACTAGCGGGGCGGGGGGGAGATACGCAGTATTTT. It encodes CASSGLAGRGGDTQYF. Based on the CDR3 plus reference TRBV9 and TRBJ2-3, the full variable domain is DSGVTQTPKHLITATGQRVTLRCSPRSGDLSVYWYQQSLDQGLQFLIQYYNGEERAKGNILERFSAQQFPDLHSELNLSSLELGDSALYFCASSGLAGRGGDTQYFGPGTRLTVL.

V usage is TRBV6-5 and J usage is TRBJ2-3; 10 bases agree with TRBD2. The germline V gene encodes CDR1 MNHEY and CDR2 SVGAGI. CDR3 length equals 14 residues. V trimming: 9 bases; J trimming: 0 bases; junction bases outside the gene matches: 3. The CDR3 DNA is TGTGCCAGTCGGACTAGCGGAAGCACAGATACGCAGTATTTT. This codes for CASRTSGSTDTQYF.

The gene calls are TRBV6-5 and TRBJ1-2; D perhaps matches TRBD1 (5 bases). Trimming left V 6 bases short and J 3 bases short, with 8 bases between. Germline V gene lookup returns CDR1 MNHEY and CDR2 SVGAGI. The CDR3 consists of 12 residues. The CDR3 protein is CASSDSYYGYTF. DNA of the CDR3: TGTGCCAGCAGCGACAGTTACTATGGCTACACCTTC.

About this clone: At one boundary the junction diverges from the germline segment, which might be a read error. CDR3 residues: CASSGRGGEVELF. The CDR3 DNA reads as TGTGCCAGCAGTGGACGCGGGGGCGAGGTTGAGCTCTTC. The chain is built from TRBV27 and TRBJ2-1, with D possibly matching TRBD2 (7 bases). Germline CDR1 is MNHEY and CDR2 is SMNVEV (reference sequence). The CDR3 sequence is 13 residues long.

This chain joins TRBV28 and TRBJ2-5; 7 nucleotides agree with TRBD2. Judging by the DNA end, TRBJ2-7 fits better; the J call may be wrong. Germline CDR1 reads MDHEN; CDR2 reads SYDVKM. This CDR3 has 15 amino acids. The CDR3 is CASSLPNGGYYEQYF. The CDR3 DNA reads TGTGCCAGCAGTTTACCCAACGGGGGGTACTACGAGCAGTACTTC.

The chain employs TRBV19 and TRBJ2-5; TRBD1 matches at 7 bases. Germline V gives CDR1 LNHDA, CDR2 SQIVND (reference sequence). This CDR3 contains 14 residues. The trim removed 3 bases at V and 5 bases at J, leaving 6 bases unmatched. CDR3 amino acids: CASSMRGRGETQYF. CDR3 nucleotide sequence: TGTGCCAGTAGTATGAGGGGGCGTGGGGAGACCCAGTACTTC.

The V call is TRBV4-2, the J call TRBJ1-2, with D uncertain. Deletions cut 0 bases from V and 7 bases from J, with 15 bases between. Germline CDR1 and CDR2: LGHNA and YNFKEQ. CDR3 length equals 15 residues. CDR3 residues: CASSQDGSRSGGYTF. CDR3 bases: TGTGCCAGCAGCCAAGACGGCAGCCGTTCGGGTGGCTACACCTTC.

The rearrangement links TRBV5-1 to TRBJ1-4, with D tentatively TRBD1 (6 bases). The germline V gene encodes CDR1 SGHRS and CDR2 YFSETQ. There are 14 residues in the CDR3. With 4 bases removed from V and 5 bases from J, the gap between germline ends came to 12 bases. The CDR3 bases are TGCGCCAGCAGCCCTGACAGGAGGAATGAAAAACTGTTTTTT. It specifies CASSPDRRNEKLFF.

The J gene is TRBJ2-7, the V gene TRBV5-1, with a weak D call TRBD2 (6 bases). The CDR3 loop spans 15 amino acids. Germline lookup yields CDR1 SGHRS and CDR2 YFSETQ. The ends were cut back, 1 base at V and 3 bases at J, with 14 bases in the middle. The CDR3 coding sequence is TGCGCCAGCAGCTTGAAAGGGCGGCGGGGCTACGAGCAGTACGTC. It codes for CASSLKGRRGYEQYV.

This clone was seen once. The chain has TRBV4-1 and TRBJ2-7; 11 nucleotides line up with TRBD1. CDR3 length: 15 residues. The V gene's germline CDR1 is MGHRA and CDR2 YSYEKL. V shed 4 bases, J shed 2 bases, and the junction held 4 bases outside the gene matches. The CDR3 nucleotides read TGCGCCAGCAGCCTAGGGGGACAGGGGGCCTACGAGCAGTACTTC. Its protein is CASSLGGQGAYEQYF.

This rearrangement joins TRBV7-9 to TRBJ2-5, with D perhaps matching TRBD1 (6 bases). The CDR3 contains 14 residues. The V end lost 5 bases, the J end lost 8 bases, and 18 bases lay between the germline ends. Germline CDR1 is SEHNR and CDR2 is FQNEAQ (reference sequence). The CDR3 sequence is CASSPTQGFSTQYF. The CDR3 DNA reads TGTGCCAGCAGCCCGACCCAGGGGTTCTCAACCCAGTACTTC.

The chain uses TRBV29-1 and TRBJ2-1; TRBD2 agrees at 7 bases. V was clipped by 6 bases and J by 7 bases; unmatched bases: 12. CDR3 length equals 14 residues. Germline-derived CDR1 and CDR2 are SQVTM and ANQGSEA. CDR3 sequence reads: CSVTQGLEGNEQFF. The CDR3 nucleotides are TGCAGCGTAACGCAAGGACTAGAAGGGAATGAGCAGTTCTTC.

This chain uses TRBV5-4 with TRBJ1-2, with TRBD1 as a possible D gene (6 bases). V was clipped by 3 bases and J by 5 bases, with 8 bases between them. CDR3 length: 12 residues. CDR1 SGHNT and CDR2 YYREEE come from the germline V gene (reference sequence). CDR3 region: CASSSTGYGYTF. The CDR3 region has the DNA TGTGCCAGCAGCTCCACAGGGTATGGCTACACCTTC.

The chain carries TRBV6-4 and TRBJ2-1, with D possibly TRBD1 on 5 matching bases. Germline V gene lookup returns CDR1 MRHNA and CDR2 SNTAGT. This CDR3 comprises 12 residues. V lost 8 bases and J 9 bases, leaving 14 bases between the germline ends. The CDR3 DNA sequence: TGTGCCAGCTCCAGAACAGGTAGTGAGCAGTTCTTC. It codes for CASSRTGSEQFF.

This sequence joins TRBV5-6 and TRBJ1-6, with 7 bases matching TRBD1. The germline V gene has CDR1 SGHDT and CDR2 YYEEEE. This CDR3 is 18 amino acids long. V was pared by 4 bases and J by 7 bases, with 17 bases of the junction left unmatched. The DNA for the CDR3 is TGTGCCAGCAGCCCGAGGGCAGGGGGTCTCCCCACCAATTCACCCCTCCACTTT. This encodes CASSPRAGGLPTNSPLHF.

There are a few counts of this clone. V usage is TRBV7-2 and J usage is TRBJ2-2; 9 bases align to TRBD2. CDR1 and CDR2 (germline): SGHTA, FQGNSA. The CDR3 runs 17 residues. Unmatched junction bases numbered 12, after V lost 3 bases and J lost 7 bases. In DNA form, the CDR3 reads TGTGCCAGCAGCTTGGGCGGGGGGGCTCGAGCGATCGGGGAGCTGTTTTTT. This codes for CASSLGGGARAIGELFF.

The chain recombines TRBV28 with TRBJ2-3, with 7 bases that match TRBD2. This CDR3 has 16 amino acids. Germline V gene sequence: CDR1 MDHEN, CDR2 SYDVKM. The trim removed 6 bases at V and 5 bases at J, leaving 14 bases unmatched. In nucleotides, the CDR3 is TGTGCCAGCAGATCACCCCGGGGGGACCGGGGAGATACGCAGTATTTT. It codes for CASRSPRGDRGDTQYF.

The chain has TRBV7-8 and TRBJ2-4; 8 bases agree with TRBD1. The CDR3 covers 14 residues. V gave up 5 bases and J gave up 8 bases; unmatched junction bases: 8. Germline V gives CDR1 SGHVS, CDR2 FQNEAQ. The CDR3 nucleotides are TGTGCCAGCAGCCCCCCCAGGGGGCGCGACATTCAGTACTTC. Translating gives CASSPPRGRDIQYF.

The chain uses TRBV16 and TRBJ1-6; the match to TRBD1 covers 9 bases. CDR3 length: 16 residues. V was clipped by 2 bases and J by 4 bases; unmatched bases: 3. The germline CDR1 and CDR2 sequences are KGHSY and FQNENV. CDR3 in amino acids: CASSQVQGAYNSPLHF. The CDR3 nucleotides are TGTGCCAGCAGCCAAGTACAGGGGGCTTATAATTCACCCCTCCACTTT.